Following are 24 T cell receptor beta chains from one sample sequenced in a study of shared clonotypes between healthy human individuals. The repertoire was sequenced with immunoSEQ multiplex PCR; TCRdb's copy has only in-frame clones and lacks some. The data hold 2.3 million or so clones, with 85% to 95% observed a single time. Sequenced sample: naive CD4+ T cells from PBMCs. The subset denotes: CD45RA+ positively selected. The source is a man younger than 35 in good health. Some clones in this sample may be carry-over from other donors' samples.

Comments on this clone: An end of the junction differs from the germline gene, which may be a read error. This chain joins TRBV6-6 and TRBJ2-1, with TRBD2 matching 7 bases. The CDR3 covers 14 residues. Germline V CDR1 and CDR2: MNHNY, SVGAGI (reference sequence). CDR3 in amino acids: CASRYLGDYYEQFF. In DNA, the CDR3 is TGTGCCAGCAGATATTTGGGGGACTACTATGAGCAGTTCTTC.

The chain links TRBV5-4 to TRBJ2-5; TRBD1 or TRBD2 may be the D gene (5 bases each). The V end was cut by 2 bases, the J end by 4 bases, with 15 bases between. This CDR3 is built from 15 residues. The V gene's germline CDR1 is SGHNT and CDR2 YYREEE (reference sequence). The CDR3 bases are TGTGCCAGCAGCTTACCGCTAGGGGCGGGAGAGACCCAGTACTTC. It encodes CASSLPLGAGETQYF.

Of note for this clone: The same CDR3 can be traced to other DNA sequences in this sample. The chain carries TRBV5-1 and TRBJ2-5, with D unclear. The CDR3 covers 12 residues. Germline V gene sequence: CDR1 SGHRS, CDR2 YFSETQ. The ends were cut back, 4 bases at V and 4 bases at J, with 8 bases in the middle. The CDR3 region has the DNA TGCGCCAGCAGCCTGACTGGAGAGACCCAGTACTTC. This codes for CASSLTGETQYF.

The CDR3 DNA sequence: TGTGCCAGCAGTGATAGGGGGAATGAGCAGTTCTTC. This translates into CASSDRGNEQFF. The chain couples TRBV6-6 to TRBJ2-1, with a possible D match to TRBD1 (6 bases). Germline V gene data show CDR1 as MNHNY and CDR2 as SVGAGI (reference sequence). This CDR3 is built from 12 residues. V shed 5 bases and J shed 7 bases, with 9 bases lying between them.

The chain has TRBV5-1 and TRBJ2-1; D not certain. V lost 4 bases and J 0 bases, leaving 14 bases between the germline ends. The V gene's germline CDR1 is SGHRS and CDR2 YFSETQ. CDR3 size: 16 residues. For the CDR3, the DNA is TGCGCCAGCAGCCCGGTCCCGGGTAACTCCTACAATGAGCAGTTCTTC. Translation gives CASSPVPGNSYNEQFF.

The V and J genes are TRBV6-5 and TRBJ1-2; 8 positions match TRBD1. The CDR3 runs 14 residues. Germline CDR1 MNHEY, CDR2 SVGAGI. V trimming: 5 bases; J trimming: 8 bases; junction bases outside the gene matches: 10. DNA for the CDR3: TGTGCCAGCAGTCAAGCGGGGACAGGTTCCGGCTACACCTTC. This gives the protein CASSQAGTGSGYTF.

Worth noting for this clone: The sample holds other DNA sequences that translate to the same CDR3. The chain combines TRBV20-1 with TRBJ2-7, with 7 bases fitting TRBD2. The CDR3 totals 11 residues. The V gene's germline CDR1 is DFQATT and CDR2 SNEGSKA (reference sequence). J was trimmed by 6 bases and V by 6 bases; bases with no gene match: 5. In nucleotides, the CDR3 is TGCAGTGCCGGGGGGAGGAGCGAGCAGTACTTC. It encodes CSAGGRSEQYF.

The chain has TRBV5-1 and TRBJ2-7; D not certain. The CDR3 loop spans 14 amino acids. V gave up 1 base and J gave up 0 bases, with 8 bases separating them. Looked up from germline, CDR1 is SGHRS and CDR2 is YFSETQ. The CDR3 here is CASSLRQNSYEQYF. The CDR3 coding sequence is TGCGCCAGCAGCTTGAGGCAGAACTCCTACGAGCAGTACTTC. The whole variable domain, filled in from reference TRBV5-1 and TRBJ2-7, reads KAGVTQTPRYLIKTRGQQVTLSCSPISGHRSVSWYQQTPGQGLQFLFEYFSETQRNKGNFPGRFSGRQFSNSRSEMNVSTLELGDSALYLCASSLRQNSYEQYFGPGTRLTVT.

The count of this clone is one. The rearrangement joins TRBV7-2 to TRBJ2-2, with unresolved D. This CDR3 is 12 amino acids long. The ends were cut back, 5 bases at V and 2 bases at J, with 3 bases in the middle. Germline V gene sequence: CDR1 SGHTA, CDR2 FQGNSA. CDR3 protein: CASSTNTGELFF. DNA of the CDR3: TGTGCCAGCAGCACAAACACCGGGGAGCTGTTTTTT.

This clone showed up just once. V usage is TRBV15 and J usage is TRBJ1-5, with TRBD1 as a possible D gene (6 bases). Trimming took off 0 bases at V and 7 bases at J, with 10 bases between the two ends. The CDR3 has 14 amino acids. Germline assignment: CDR1 LNHNV and CDR2 YYDKDF (reference sequence). Here the CDR3 DNA reads TGTGCCACCAGCAGAGATCCAGGGGTGCAGCCCCAGCATTTT. Its protein is CATSRDPGVQPQHF.

The V and J genes are TRBV19 and TRBJ1-1; D is possibly TRBD1 (5 bases). CDR3 length: 15 residues. Trimming cost V 10 bases and J 2 bases, with 20 bases left between them. Germline V gene data show CDR1 as LNHDA and CDR2 as SQIVND (reference sequence). Written as DNA, the CDR3 is TGTGCCACCCAACACATTGGGACCTCTAACACTGAAGCTTTCTTT. It is translated as CATQHIGTSNTEAFF.

V usage is TRBV28 and J usage is TRBJ2-7; no reliable D call. The length of the CDR3 is 13 residues. Germline V CDR1 and CDR2: MDHEN, SYDVKM. The V gene lost 6 bases and the J gene lost 0 bases, with 9 bases spanning the gap. Here the CDR3 DNA reads TGTGCCAGCAGGGAAGGGCCCTCCTACGAGCAGTACTTC. This codes for CASREGPSYEQYF.

CDR3 in DNA: TGTGCCAGCAGTCCGGGACTAGCGGGCCTCTACGAGCAGTACTTC. This sequence encodes CASSPGLAGLYEQYF. The chain joins TRBV6-1 to TRBJ2-7, with 12 nucleotides matching TRBD2. Trimming removed 5 bases from V and 3 bases from J; junction bases left unmatched: 5. In germline, CDR1 is MNHNS, CDR2 SASEGT. The CDR3 runs 15 residues.

This clone showed up just a few times. The same CDR3 also results from other DNA sequences found in this sample. The chain has TRBV10-3 and TRBJ2-3; no clear D. This CDR3 is 12 amino acids long. Per the germline V gene, CDR1 is ENHRY and CDR2 is SYGVKD. V lost 6 bases and J 0 bases, leaving 4 bases between the germline ends. Written as DNA, the CDR3 is TGTGCCATCAGGGGAAGCACAGATACGCAGTATTTT. It specifies CAIRGSTDTQYF.

This chain uses TRBV5-1 with TRBJ2-7; D perhaps matches TRBD1 (5 bases). Trimming removed 0 bases at V and 4 bases at J, with 14 bases between. CDR3 size: 15 residues. Germline V gene data show CDR1 as SGHRS and CDR2 as YFSETQ. The CDR3 nucleotides are TGCGCCAGCAGCTTGGAGGTCCAGGGAAAGTACGAGCAGTACTTC. This codes for CASSLEVQGKYEQYF.

The rearrangement links TRBV11-2 to TRBJ1-2, with TRBD1 as a possible D gene (5 bases). The CDR3 runs to 15 residues. Germline assignment: CDR1 SGHAT and CDR2 FQNNGV. Trimming removed 4 bases from V and 0 bases from J, with 12 bases in between. As DNA, the CDR3 is TGTGCCAGCAGCTCCCGCGGGACGGCTAACTATGGCTACACCTTC. The encoded protein is CASSSRGTANYGYTF.

The chain combines TRBV12-5 with TRBJ1-6, with 7 bases fitting TRBD1. In germline, CDR1 is LGHNT, CDR2 FRNRAP. V lost 6 bases, J lost 3 bases, and 8 bases stayed unmatched. The CDR3 spans 16 residues. The CDR3 DNA follows: TGTGCTAGTGGAAACGAGGGGGCGGTCTATAATTCACCCCTCCACTTT. Translation: CASGNEGAVYNSPLHF.

The rearrangement links TRBV19 to TRBJ1-2; D gene uncertain. Trimming took 3 bases from V and 3 from J, leaving 14 bases between them. The CDR3 loop spans 15 amino acids. Germline CDR1 LNHDA, CDR2 SQIVND (reference sequence). This CDR3 is CASSMGSRAYYGYTF. The DNA of the CDR3 is TGTGCCAGTAGTATGGGAAGCCGGGCCTACTATGGCTACACCTTC.

This chain joins TRBV9 and TRBJ2-5, with D maybe TRBD1 (5 bases). This CDR3 spans 14 amino acids. V lost 1 base, J lost 5 bases, and 12 bases lay in between. Germline loops: CDR1 SGDLS, CDR2 YYNGEE. The CDR3 DNA reads as TGTGCCAGCAGCGTAAGGCAGGGCGACGAGACCCAGTACTTC. Translated: CASSVRQGDETQYF.

The rearrangement joins TRBV5-1 to TRBJ2-1; TRBD2 agrees at 7 bases. CDR3 size: 16 residues. J lost 4 bases, V lost 2 bases, and 9 bases had no gene match. CDR1 is SGHRS, CDR2 YFSETQ, per germline. The CDR3: CASSLSGAGLYNEQFF. Here the CDR3 DNA reads TGCGCCAGCAGCTTATCGGGAGCGGGACTATACAATGAGCAGTTCTTC.

The CDR3 spells CASSHLKGETDTQYF. The CDR3 coding sequence is TGCGCCAGCAGCCACCTTAAGGGCGAAACAGATACGCAGTATTTT. This sequence joins TRBV5-1 and TRBJ2-3; D is unresolved. The CDR3 runs to 15 residues. Germline-derived CDR1 and CDR2 are SGHRS and YFSETQ. V lost 4 bases, J lost 3 bases, and 15 bases lay in between. Combining the CDR3 with reference TRBV5-1 and TRBJ2-3 gives the whole variable domain KAGVTQTPRYLIKTRGQQVTLSCSPISGHRSVSWYQQTPGQGLQFLFEYFSETQRNKGNFPGRFSGRQFSNSRSEMNVSTLELGDSALYLCASSHLKGETDTQYFGPGTRLTVL.

This clone was picked up one time. The CDR3 coding sequence is TGTGCCAGCAGTGGGGATAGCACAGATACGCAGTATTTT. Its protein product is CASSGDSTDTQYF. The J gene is TRBJ2-3, the V gene TRBV2, with D hard to call. The CDR3 has 13 amino acids. V was shortened by 4 bases and J by 0 bases, with 5 bases between the two germline ends. Germline assignment: CDR1 SNHLY and CDR2 FYNNEI.

The V gene is TRBV28, the J gene TRBJ2-6; D is tentatively TRBD1 or TRBD2 (6 bases each). Germline CDR1 reads MDHEN; CDR2 reads SYDVKM. This CDR3 spans 18 amino acids. Trimming removed 2 bases from V and 0 bases from J, with 14 bases in between. CDR3 DNA: TGTGCCAGCAGTTTAACCGGGGGCGCAAACTCTGGGGCCAACGTCCTGACTTTC. This translates into CASSLTGGANSGANVLTF.

The V call is TRBV5-1, the J call TRBJ2-2, with TRBD2 matching 7 bases. This CDR3 is 15 amino acids long. Germline CDR1 SGHRS, CDR2 YFSETQ. Trimming removed 3 bases from V and 4 bases from J; junction bases left unmatched: 6. CDR3 DNA sequence: TGCGCCAGCAGCTACGCGGGAGTGGGCACCGGGGAGCTGTTTTTT. This translates into CASSYAGVGTGELFF.